This TCR beta chain was retrieved from a study of blood T cell repertoires in COVID-19. Background on the study: PBMCs, B-cell-depleted T cells, or T cells were the source of the cDNA or gDNA that made up the material.

Participants spanned ages about 18 to 95 years and resided in some 22 US areas. This CDR3 comprises 14 residues. This clone was observed a handful of times. In the original analysis: Amplification from reference gene primers served as the basis for estimated nucleated cell counts. Profiling relied on immunoSEQ multiplex PCR, and the TCRdb table lists in-frame clones only, not all of them. V, J and clone size derive from that table, while D and trimming were established from the DNA sequence. The table includes under 250,000 clones, around 81% detected once. The sample consisted of PBMCs or T cells enriched from blood (not recorded which). The sequence was collected from a man aged 25-45 years with acute COVID-19. This chain links TRBV1 with TRBJ1-5. TRBV1 is described as a pseudogene. The CDR3 sequence is CTSSPGYSNQPQHF. The CDR3, as DNA: TGCACCAGCAGCCCGGGGTATAGCAATCAGCCCCAGCATTTT.